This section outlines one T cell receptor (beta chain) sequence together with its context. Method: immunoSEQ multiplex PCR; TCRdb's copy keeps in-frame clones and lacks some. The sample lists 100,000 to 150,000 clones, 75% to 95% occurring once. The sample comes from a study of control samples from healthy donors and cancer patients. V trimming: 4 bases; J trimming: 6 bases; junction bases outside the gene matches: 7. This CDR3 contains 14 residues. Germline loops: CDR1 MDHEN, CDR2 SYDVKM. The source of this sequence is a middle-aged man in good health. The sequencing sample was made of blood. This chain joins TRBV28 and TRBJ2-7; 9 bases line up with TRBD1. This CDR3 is CASSYRGQGVEQYF. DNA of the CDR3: TGTGCCAGCAGTTATCGGGGACAGGGCGTCGAGCAGTACTTC.